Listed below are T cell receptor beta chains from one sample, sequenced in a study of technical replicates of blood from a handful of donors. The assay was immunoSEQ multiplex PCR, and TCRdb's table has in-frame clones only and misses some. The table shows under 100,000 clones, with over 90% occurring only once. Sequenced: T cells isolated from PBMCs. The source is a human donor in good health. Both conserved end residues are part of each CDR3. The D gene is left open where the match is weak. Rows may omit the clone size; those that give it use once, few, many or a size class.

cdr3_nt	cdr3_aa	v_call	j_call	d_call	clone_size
TGTGCCAGCAGCCTTTACTACGAGCAGTACTTC	CASSLYYEQYF	TRBV25-1	TRBJ2-7	-	-
TGTGCCAGCACTCGAACTAGCGGGGCCTACAATGAGCAGTTCTTC	CASTRTSGAYNEQFF	TRBV6-5	TRBJ2-1	TRBD2	-
TGTGCCAGCAGCTTAGGCAGGGGGCGCGCGGGCAATCAGCCCCAGCATTTT	CASSLGRGRAGNQPQHF	TRBV7-2	TRBJ1-5	TRBD1	-
TGTGCCAGCAGCCTCTATACCCTGAGCACTGAAGCTTTCTTT	CASSLYTLSTEAFF	TRBV14	TRBJ1-1	-	-
TGTGCCAGCAGCAGGAATAGCGGTAGCTCCTACAATGAGCAGTTCTTC	CASSRNSGSSYNEQFF	TRBV11-2	TRBJ2-1	-	-
TGTGCCATCAGTGAGTCCTCCTATGGCTACACCTTC	CAISESSYGYTF	TRBV10-3	TRBJ1-2	-	once
TGCGCCAGCAGCCATCGGGGGGCTAGCGGGAGATCTTGGTCCGAGCAGTACTTC	CASSHRGASGRSWSEQYF	TRBV4-1	TRBJ2-7	TRBD2	once
TGTGCCAGCAGCGCAGCGTCCTACGAGCAGTACTTC	CASSAASYEQYF	TRBV7-9	TRBJ2-7	-	-
TGTGCCAGTAGTAAACAAACTGGAGGGGAGCAGTTCTTC	CASSKQTGGEQFF	TRBV19	TRBJ2-1	-	-
TGCGCCAGCAGCCCAGGACAGGTACTCCAAGAGACCCAGTACTTC	CASSPGQVLQETQYF	TRBV4-1	TRBJ2-5	TRBD1	-
TGTGCCAGCAGCGTAGGGGCTAGCGGGGGGCATAGCACAGATACGCAGTATTTT	CASSVGASGGHSTDTQYF	TRBV9	TRBJ2-3	TRBD2	-
TGCGCCAGCAGCTTGGCAACAAACCAAGAGACCCAGTACTTC	CASSLATNQETQYF	TRBV5-1	TRBJ2-5	-	-
TGTGCCAGCAGCCCACGGACAGGGCTTTCCAAAAACATTCAGTACTTC	CASSPRTGLSKNIQYF	TRBV28	TRBJ2-4	TRBD1	-
TGTGCCAGCAGCTTATTGGGCCCTAACTACAATGAGCAGTTCTTC	CASSLLGPNYNEQFF	TRBV7-9	TRBJ2-1	-	-
TGTGCCAGCAGACAAATCTCGGAGGGGGCGAGGGGCTACACCTTC	CASRQISEGARGYTF	TRBV7-9	TRBJ1-2	TRBD1	-
TGCGCCAGCAGCCTGGACAGCTCTGGGGCCAACGTCCTGACTTTC	CASSLDSSGANVLTF	TRBV5-1	TRBJ2-6	-	-
TGCGCCAGCAGTAAAATTTTAGCGGGGTTGAATCAGCCCCAGCATTTT	CASSKILAGLNQPQHF	TRBV23-1	TRBJ1-5	-	-
TGTGCCAGCGCAACCAGGGGGCGAGGGGCTTTCTTT	CASATRGRGAFF	TRBV28	TRBJ1-1	TRBD1	-
TGTGCCAGTAGTACAACGATACTATCGGACTACGAGCAGTACTTC	CASSTTILSDYEQYF	TRBV19	TRBJ2-7	-	-
TGTGCCAGCAGTTTAATAGGGGAATACTTGGATGGCTACACCTTC	CASSLIGEYLDGYTF	TRBV28	TRBJ1-2	-	-
TGTGCCAGCAGTTCGAGCGGGGGGGCGGGAGAGACCCAGTACTTC	CASSSSGGAGETQYF	TRBV6-5	TRBJ2-5	TRBD2	-
TGCGCCAGCGACCTAGGACAGGGGGCAGGGGAGCAGTTCTTC	CASDLGQGAGEQFF	TRBV5-1	TRBJ2-1	TRBD1	-
TGTGCAGTTAGGCGACAGATATACAATGAGCAGTTCTTC	CAVRRQIYNEQFF	TRBV7-9	TRBJ2-1	-	-
TGCGCCAGCAGCTTGGACGAGGGACAGGGGGAGCAGTTCTTC	CASSLDEGQGEQFF	TRBV5-1	TRBJ2-1	TRBD1	-
TGTGCCAGCAGTGGCGAATCCTACGAGCAGTACTTC	CASSGESYEQYF	TRBV6-1	TRBJ2-7	-	-
TGTGCCAGCAGCTTATCCAGGGTCTTCGATGGGAACACTGAAGCTTTCTTT	CASSLSRVFDGNTEAFF	TRBV7-8	TRBJ1-1	-	-
TGCGCCAGCAGCACTTTGAGCGGGAGCGAGGATGAGCAGTTCTTC	CASSTLSGSEDEQFF	TRBV5-1	TRBJ2-1	TRBD2	-
TGTGCCAGCAGTGACGCCCGGACAGCGGAAGAGACCCAGTACTTC	CASSDARTAEETQYF	TRBV25-1	TRBJ2-5	-	-
TGTGCCAGCAGCGTAGAGGTGACTGTGCCTACGCAGCAGTACTTC	CASSVEVTVPTQQYF	TRBV9	TRBJ2-7	-	once
TGTGCCAGCAGCTTACAGGTGGGCGCAGCAACCATAGAAGGTGGCTACACCTTC	CASSLQVGAATIEGGYTF	TRBV7-9	TRBJ1-2	-	-
TGTGCCAGCAGCGCCGAGGGAAGGGGGACAGGGGGTCTACTATACTTC	CASSAEGRGTGGLLYF	TRBV9	TRBJ1-2	TRBD1	-
TGCGCCAGCCGGCTCGGGCGGGAGATGAATACGCAGTATTTT	CASRLGREMNTQYF	TRBV10-2	TRBJ2-3	TRBD2	-
TGCAGCGTTGTTCAGGCAATCTATGGCTACACCTTC	CSVVQAIYGYTF	TRBV29-1	TRBJ1-2	-	-